This TCR beta chain came from a study of technical replicates of blood from several donors. TCRdb keeps only in-frame clones here, not all; method: immunoSEQ multiplex PCR. The table has about 63,000 clones, around 86% seen once. This clone has a single count. CDR1 MNHEY and CDR2 SMNVEV come from the germline V gene (reference sequence). With V trimmed by 3 bases and J by 2 bases, 0 bases remained unmatched. This CDR3 is built from 13 residues. Material: PBMCs. This sequence originates from a human donor in good health. Some clones in this sample may be carry-over from other donors' samples. The chain couples TRBV27 to TRBJ2-5; 7 bases line up with TRBD1. CDR3 nucleotide sequence: TGTGCCAGCAGTTTCAGGGGGCAAGAGACCCAGTACTTC. As protein: CASSFRGQETQYF.